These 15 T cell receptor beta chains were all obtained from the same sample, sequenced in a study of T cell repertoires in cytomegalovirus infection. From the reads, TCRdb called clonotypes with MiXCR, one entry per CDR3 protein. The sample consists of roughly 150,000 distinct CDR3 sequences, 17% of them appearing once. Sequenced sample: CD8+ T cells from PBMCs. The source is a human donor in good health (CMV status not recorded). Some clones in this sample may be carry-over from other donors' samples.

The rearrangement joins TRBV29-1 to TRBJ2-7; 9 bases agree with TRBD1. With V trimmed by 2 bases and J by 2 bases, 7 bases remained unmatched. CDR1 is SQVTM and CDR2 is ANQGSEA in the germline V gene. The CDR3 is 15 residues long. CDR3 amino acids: CSVEPRTGAPYEQYF. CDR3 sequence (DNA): TGCAGCGTTGAACCTAGGACAGGGGCCCCCTACGAGCAGTACTTC.

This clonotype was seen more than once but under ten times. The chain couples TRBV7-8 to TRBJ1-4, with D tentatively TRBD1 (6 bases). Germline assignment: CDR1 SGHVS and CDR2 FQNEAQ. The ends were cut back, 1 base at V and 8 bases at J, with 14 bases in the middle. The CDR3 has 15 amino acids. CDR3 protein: CASSLEAGVGEKLFF. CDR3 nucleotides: TGTGCCAGCAGCTTAGAGGCAGGGGTTGGCGAAAAACTGTTTTTT.

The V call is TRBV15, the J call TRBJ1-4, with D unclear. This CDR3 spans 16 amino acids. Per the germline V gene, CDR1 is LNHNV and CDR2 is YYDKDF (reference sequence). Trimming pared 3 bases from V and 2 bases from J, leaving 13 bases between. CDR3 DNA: TGTGCCACCAGCAGGAGCGTACACCCGACTAATGAAAAACTGTTTTTT. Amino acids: CATSRSVHPTNEKLFF.

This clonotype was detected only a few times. The CDR3 DNA sequence: TGTGCCAGCAGCTCCCGGGACAGGTGGATTGAAGCTTTCTTT. This sequence encodes CASSSRDRWIEAFF. The chain links TRBV7-2 to TRBJ1-1; TRBD1 matches 8 bases. Germline V gives CDR1 SGHTA, CDR2 FQGNSA. The junction had 8 bases not matched to a gene; V was cut back by 4 bases and J by 7 bases. The CDR3 length is 14 residues.

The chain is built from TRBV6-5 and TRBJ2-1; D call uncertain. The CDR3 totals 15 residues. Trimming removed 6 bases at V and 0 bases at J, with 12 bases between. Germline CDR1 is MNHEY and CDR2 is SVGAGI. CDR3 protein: CASSIDESSYNEQFF. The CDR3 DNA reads TGTGCCAGCAGCATTGACGAAAGCTCCTACAATGAGCAGTTCTTC.

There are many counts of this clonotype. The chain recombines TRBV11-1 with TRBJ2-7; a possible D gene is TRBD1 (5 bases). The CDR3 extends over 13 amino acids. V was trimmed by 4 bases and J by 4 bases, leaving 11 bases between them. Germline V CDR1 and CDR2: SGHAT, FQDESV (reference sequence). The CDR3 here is CASSSSDSYEQYF. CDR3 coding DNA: TGTGCCAGCAGCTCCTCTGACAGTTACGAGCAGTACTTC.

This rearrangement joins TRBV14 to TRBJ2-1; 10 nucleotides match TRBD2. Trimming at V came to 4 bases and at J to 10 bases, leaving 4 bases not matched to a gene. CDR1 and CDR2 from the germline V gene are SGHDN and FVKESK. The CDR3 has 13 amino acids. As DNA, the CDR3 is TGTGCCAGCAGCCTCGGACTAGCGGCAGAGCAGTTCTTC. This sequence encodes CASSLGLAAEQFF.

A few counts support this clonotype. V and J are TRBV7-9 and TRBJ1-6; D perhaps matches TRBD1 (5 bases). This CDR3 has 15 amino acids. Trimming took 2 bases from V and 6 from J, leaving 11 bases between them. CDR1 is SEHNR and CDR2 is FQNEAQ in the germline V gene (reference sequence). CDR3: CASSLPRQLNSPLHF. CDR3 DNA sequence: TGTGCCAGCAGCTTACCCCGACAGCTTAATTCACCCCTCCACTTT.

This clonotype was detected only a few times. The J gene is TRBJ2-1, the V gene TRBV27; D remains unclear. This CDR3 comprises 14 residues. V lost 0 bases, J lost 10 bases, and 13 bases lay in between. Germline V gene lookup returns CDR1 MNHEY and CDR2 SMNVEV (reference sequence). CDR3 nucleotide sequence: TGTGCCAGCAGTTTATCGGGTTCAGCGCGAGAGCAGTTCTTC. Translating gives CASSLSGSAREQFF.

As DNA, the CDR3 is TGCGCCAGCAGCCCCGGGCAGGATGGAACCTACGAGCAGTACTTC. Translated: CASSPGQDGTYEQYF. The chain is built from TRBV4-1 and TRBJ2-7; D not resolved. Deletions cut 4 bases from V and 2 bases from J, with 15 bases between. The CDR3 length is 15 residues. CDR1 is MGHRA and CDR2 is YSYEKL in the germline V gene.

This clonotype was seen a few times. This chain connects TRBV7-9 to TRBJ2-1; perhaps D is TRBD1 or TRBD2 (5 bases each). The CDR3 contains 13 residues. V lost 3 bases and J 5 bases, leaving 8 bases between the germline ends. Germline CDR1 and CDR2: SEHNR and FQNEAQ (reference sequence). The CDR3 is CASSLGPNNEQFF. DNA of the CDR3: TGTGCCAGCAGCTTGGGACCCAACAATGAGCAGTTCTTC.

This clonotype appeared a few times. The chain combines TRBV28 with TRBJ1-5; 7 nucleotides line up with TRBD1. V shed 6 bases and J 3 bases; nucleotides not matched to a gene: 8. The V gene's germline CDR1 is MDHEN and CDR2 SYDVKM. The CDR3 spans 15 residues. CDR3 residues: CASRLEDRHNQPQHF. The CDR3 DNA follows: TGTGCCAGCAGGCTCGAGGACAGGCACAATCAGCCCCAGCATTTT.

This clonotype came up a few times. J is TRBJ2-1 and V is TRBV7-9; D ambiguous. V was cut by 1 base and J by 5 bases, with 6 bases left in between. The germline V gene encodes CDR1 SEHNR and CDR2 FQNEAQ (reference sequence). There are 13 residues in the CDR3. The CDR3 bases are TGTGCCAGCAGCTTAGTCCCCGACAATGAGCAGTTCTTC. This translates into CASSLVPDNEQFF.

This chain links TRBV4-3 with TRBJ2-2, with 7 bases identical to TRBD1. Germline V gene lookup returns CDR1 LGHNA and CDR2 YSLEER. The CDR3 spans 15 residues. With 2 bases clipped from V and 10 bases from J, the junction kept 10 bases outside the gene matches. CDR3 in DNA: TGCGCCAGCAGCCAATTTGGGGACAGCCAGAAGGAGCTGTTTTTT. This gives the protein CASSQFGDSQKELFF.

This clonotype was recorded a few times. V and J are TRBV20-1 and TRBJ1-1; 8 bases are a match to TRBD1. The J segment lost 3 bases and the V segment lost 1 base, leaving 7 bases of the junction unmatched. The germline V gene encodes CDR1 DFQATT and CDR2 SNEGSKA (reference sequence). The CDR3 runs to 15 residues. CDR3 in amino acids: CSARAIDRGDTEAFF. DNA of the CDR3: TGCAGTGCTAGAGCTATAGACAGGGGTGACACTGAAGCTTTCTTT.